This T cell receptor beta chain was captured by sequencing in a study of T-cell memory formation after mild COVID-19. Study-wide points: Contracting clones, day 15 to 85, had balanced CD4/CD8, and later expanders favored CD4+.

TCRdb fed the 5' RACE reads into MiXCR, producing one record per CDR3 protein. This table holds 150,000 to 200,000 distinct CDR3 sequences, 20% to 25% found once. This CDR3 is built from 15 residues. The germline gives CDR1 SGHVS, CDR2 FQNEAQ. Trimming removed 0 bases from V and 6 bases from J, with 12 bases in between. About this clonotype itself: The antigen is unknown.

This rearrangement joins TRBV7-8 to TRBJ1-5; a possible D gene is TRBD1 (5 bases). This TCR came from an adult woman who had mild COVID-19 (a few samples of this study predate the infection). Cell type and time point are not known. The sequencing input was PBMCs or a T cell subset sorted from them (not recorded which). DNA of the CDR3: TGTGCCAGCAGCTTAGCGGCGGAGGGGATTCAGCCCCAGCATTTT. Its protein is CASSLAAEGIQPQHF.